The 9 T cell receptor beta chains presented below share a single source sample, sequenced in a study of T cell responses to AZD1222 COVID-19 vaccine. Using immunoSEQ multiplex PCR, the repertoire was profiled, and TCRdb retains in-frame clones only, with some absent. The table has around 130,000 clones, approximately 83% seen once. The sequences come from peripheral blood, collected on day 0 of AZD1222 vaccination. The receptor source for this set is an adult in good health.

The chain has TRBV7-2 and TRBJ1-4, with 11 bases identical to TRBD1. J lost 6 bases, V lost 5 bases, and 2 bases had no gene match. The CDR3 runs to 14 residues. Germline CDR1 is SGHTA and CDR2 is FQGNSA. The CDR3 spells CASSRDRGDEKLFF. The CDR3 coding sequence is TGTGCCAGCAGCCGGGACAGGGGGGATGAAAAACTGTTTTTT.

This clone appeared once. DNA for the CDR3: TGTGCCAGCAGTTGGGGGACAGGGGGCCACTATGGCTACACCTTC. This gives the protein CASSWGTGGHYGYTF. The chain combines TRBV6-5 with TRBJ1-2, with TRBD1 identical over 12 bases. V shed 4 bases and J 3 bases; nucleotides not matched to a gene: 3. The germline CDR1 and CDR2 sequences are MNHEY and SVGAGI. The CDR3 spans 15 residues.

This chain connects TRBV30 to TRBJ1-5; TRBD1 matches 7 bases. Looked up from germline, CDR1 is GTSNPN and CDR2 is SVGIG (reference sequence). The CDR3 loop spans 13 amino acids. With 3 bases clipped from V and 4 bases from J, the junction kept 3 bases outside the gene matches. The CDR3 is CAWSQQGNQPQHF. In nucleotides, the CDR3 is TGTGCCTGGAGCCAACAGGGGAATCAGCCCCAGCATTTT.

The chain employs TRBV5-4 and TRBJ1-2; maybe TRBD1 (6 bases). The V end lost 2 bases, the J end lost 8 bases, and 13 bases lay between the germline ends. CDR1 is SGHNT, CDR2 YYREEE, per germline (reference sequence). The CDR3 contains 13 residues. The CDR3 DNA sequence: TGTGCCAGCAGCTTTGGGGGCCTTGAAGGCTACACCTTC. Translation gives CASSFGGLEGYTF.

The rearrangement uses TRBV4-3 and TRBJ1-4, with D possibly matching TRBD1 (6 bases). The CDR3 is 15 residues long. The V end was cut by 0 bases, the J end by 7 bases, with 12 bases between. Germline assignment: CDR1 LGHNA and CDR2 YSLEER. The CDR3 sequence is CASSQDRGTLEKLFF. The CDR3 nucleotides are TGCGCCAGCAGCCAAGATCGAGGGACACTTGAAAAACTGTTTTTT.

The sample holds a few counts of this clone. The chain carries TRBV7-6 and TRBJ1-1; TRBD1 agrees at 8 bases. V shed 5 bases and J 0 bases; nucleotides not matched to a gene: 11. The germline CDR1 and CDR2 sequences are SGHVS and FNYEAQ. CDR3 length: 17 amino acids. The CDR3 reads CASSTSGTGGLNTEAFF. As DNA, the CDR3 is TGTGCCAGCAGCACGTCAGGCACAGGGGGGCTGAACACTGAAGCTTTCTTT.

This rearrangement joins TRBV12-5 to TRBJ1-5; perhaps TRBD1 as D (5 bases). CDR3 length: 18 residues. V shed 0 bases and J shed 2 bases, with 17 bases lying between them. Per germline, CDR1 LGHNT and CDR2 FRNRAP. In DNA, the CDR3 is TGTGCTAGTGGTTTGGTCCGTCTGGGACGGGCAGGCAATCAGCCCCAGCATTTT. Encoded protein: CASGLVRLGRAGNQPQHF.

This rearrangement joins TRBV19 to TRBJ1-3; 8 bases align to TRBD1. Germline V gene sequence: CDR1 LNHDA, CDR2 SQIVND (reference sequence). The V and J ends lost 5 bases and 4 bases, in that order; junction bases with no gene match: 10. CDR3 length: 16 amino acids. The CDR3 coding sequence is TGTGCCAGTAGTCCCACCTGGACAGGGAGAGGAAACACCATATATTTT. It yields the protein CASSPTWTGRGNTIYF.

The CDR3 coding sequence is TGTGCCAGCACCAGGTCCCATGAGCAGTTCTTC. Translating gives CASTRSHEQFF. The chain uses TRBV6-6 and TRBJ2-1, with D unresolved. The CDR3 totals 11 residues. Between the trimmed V and J ends, which lost 7 bases and 8 bases, there was a span of 9 bases. Germline V gene data show CDR1 as MNHNY and CDR2 as SVGAGI (reference sequence).